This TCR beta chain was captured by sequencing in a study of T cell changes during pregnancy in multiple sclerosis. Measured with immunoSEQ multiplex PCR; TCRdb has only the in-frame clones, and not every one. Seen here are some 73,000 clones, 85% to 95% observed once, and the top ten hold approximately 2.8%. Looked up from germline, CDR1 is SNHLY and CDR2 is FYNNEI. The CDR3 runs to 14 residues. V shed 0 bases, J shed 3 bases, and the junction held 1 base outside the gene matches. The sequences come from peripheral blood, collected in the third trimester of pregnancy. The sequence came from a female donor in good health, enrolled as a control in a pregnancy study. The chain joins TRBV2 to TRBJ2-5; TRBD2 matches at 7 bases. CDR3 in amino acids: CASSEALAEETQYF. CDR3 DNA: TGTGCCAGCAGTGAAGCTCTAGCGGAAGAGACCCAGTACTTC.